Listed below are T cell receptor beta chains from one sample, sequenced in a study of radiation and T cells in renal cell carcinoma. Assay: immunoSEQ multiplex PCR; the TCRdb copy retains only in-frame clones and omits some. This table has over 85,000 clones, around 85% appearing once. This specimen was blood, taken from a patient whose treatment included radiotherapy and nephrectomy. The receptors originated from a man over 45 with renal cell carcinoma. The CDR3 runs from the conserved cysteine through the conserved F or W. Each record gives: V gene, clone size, J gene, D gene, CDR3 protein, CDR3 DNA. The D gene is left open where the match is weak. Some rows have no size entry. The others give once, few or many, or a class for an expanded clone.

TRBV7-9	.	TRBJ1-1	.	CASSTRPSGAFF	TGTGCCAGCAGCACCCGTCCCTCCGGGGCTTTCTTT
TRBV11-2	.	TRBJ2-5	TRBD1	CASSSGGAGAKTQYF	TGTGCCAGCAGCTCAGGGGGCGCGGGTGCGAAGACCCAGTACTTC
TRBV9	.	TRBJ2-6	.	CASSEGGTASSGANVLTF	TGTGCCAGCAGCGAGGGGGGGACTGCCAGTTCTGGGGCCAACGTCCTGACTTTC
TRBV7-2	.	TRBJ1-1	TRBD1	CASSSYSGGTEAFF	TGTGCCAGCAGCTCATACTCAGGGGGAACTGAAGCTTTCTTT
TRBV9	once	TRBJ2-7	.	CASSGPTGSGYEQYF	TGTGCCAGCAGCGGCCCGACAGGGAGCGGGTACGAGCAGTACTTC
TRBV6-4	.	TRBJ1-1	.	CASSDSNRNTEAFF	TGTGCCAGCAGTGACTCGAACAGGAACACTGAAGCTTTCTTT
TRBV6-5	.	TRBJ2-2	.	CASSYSVPGELFF	TGTGCCAGCAGTTACTCCGTGCCCGGGGAGCTGTTTTTT
TRBV28	few	TRBJ1-1	TRBD1	CASSSTTGYTEAFF	TGTGCCAGCAGTTCAACGACAGGGTACACTGAAGCTTTCTTT
TRBV10-3	.	TRBJ1-2	.	CAISEGGFDYGYTF	TGTGCCATCAGTGAGGGGGGATTCGACTATGGCTACACCTTC
TRBV5-1	.	TRBJ1-2	TRBD1	CASSTGGSNYGYTF	TGCGCCAGCAGCACAGGGGGAAGTAACTATGGCTACACCTTC
TRBV29-1	.	TRBJ2-1	TRBD1	CSVRQGVNEQFF	TGCAGCGTACGACAGGGGGTTAATGAGCAGTTCTTC
TRBV6-5	.	TRBJ2-1	.	CASSYLSWRMEQFF	TGTGCCAGCAGTTACCTGTCCTGGCGAATGGAGCAGTTCTTC
TRBV7-2	few	TRBJ2-5	.	CASSLAEGGTQYF	TGTGCCAGCAGCTTAGCGGAGGGGGGGACCCAGTACTTC